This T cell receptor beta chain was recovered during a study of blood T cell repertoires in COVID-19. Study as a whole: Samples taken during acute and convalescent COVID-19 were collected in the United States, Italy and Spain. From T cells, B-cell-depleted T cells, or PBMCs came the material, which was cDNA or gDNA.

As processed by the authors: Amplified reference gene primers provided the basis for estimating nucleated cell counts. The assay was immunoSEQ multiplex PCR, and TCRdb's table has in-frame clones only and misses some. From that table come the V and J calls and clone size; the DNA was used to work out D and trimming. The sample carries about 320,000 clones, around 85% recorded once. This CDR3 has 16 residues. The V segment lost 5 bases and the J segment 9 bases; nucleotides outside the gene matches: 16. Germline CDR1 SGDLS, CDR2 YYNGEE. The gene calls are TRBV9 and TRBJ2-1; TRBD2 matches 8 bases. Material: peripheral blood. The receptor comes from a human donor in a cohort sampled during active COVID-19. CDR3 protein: CASRPSTAGGRSEQFF. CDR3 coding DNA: TGTGCCAGCAGACCATCTACGGCGGGGGGTCGGAGTGAGCAGTTCTTC.